The next 20 T cell receptor beta chains were all read from a single sample in a study of molecular identifiers for immune sequencing clone quantification. One entry per CDR3 protein results from TCRdb running MiXCR on the PCR reads. The sample lists tens of thousands of distinct CDR3 sequences; approximately 17% were seen once. Material for sequencing was naive CD8+ T cells from blood, with Jurkat cell RNA spiked in. Indicated subset: FACS-sorted CD8+CD4-CCR7+CD45RA+ naive T cells. The receptors come from a human donor in good health. Some libraries in this study had Jurkat cell RNA spiked in.

This clonotype was counted at least ten times. The chain links TRBV29-1 to TRBJ2-3, with 8 bases lining up with TRBD2. CDR3 length equals 14 residues. Germline V gives CDR1 SQVTM, CDR2 ANQGSEA. V shed 6 bases, J shed 4 bases, and the junction held 9 bases outside the gene matches. This CDR3 reads CSVEGGAGADTQYF. The CDR3 DNA reads TGCAGCGTGGAGGGGGGAGCGGGAGCAGATACGCAGTATTTT.

This clonotype was seen at least ten times. V is TRBV27 and J is TRBJ2-7; 9 bases map to TRBD2. CDR1 and CDR2 from the germline V gene are MNHEY and SMNVEV (reference sequence). Trimming at V came to 3 bases and at J to 0 bases, leaving 3 bases not matched to a gene. The CDR3 runs to 15 residues. The CDR3 DNA reads TGTGCCAGCAGTTTGACTAGCGGCATCTCCTACGAGCAGTACTTC. Protein sequence: CASSLTSGISYEQYF.

This clonotype was found many times. The genes are TRBV7-9 and TRBJ2-1; no clear D. V gave up 1 base and J gave up 7 bases, with 11 bases separating them. This CDR3 spans 14 amino acids. Germline V gene data show CDR1 as SEHNR and CDR2 as FQNEAQ (reference sequence). Here the CDR3 DNA reads TGTGCCAGCAGCTTAGTAGCTCGAAGGAATGAGCAGTTCTTC. Protein product: CASSLVARRNEQFF.

The chain combines TRBV28 with TRBJ2-7; 7 nucleotides match TRBD2. V dropped 2 bases and J dropped 5; count of bases not matched to a gene: 12. Germline V gene data show CDR1 as MDHEN and CDR2 as SYDVKM. The CDR3 has 16 residues. The CDR3 here is CASSLVFAREGDEQYF. The CDR3 region has the DNA TGTGCCAGCAGTTTAGTATTCGCCAGGGAGGGTGACGAGCAGTACTTC.

This clonotype was picked up many times. The chain links TRBV4-1 to TRBJ2-3; no clear D gene. The V end lost 1 base, the J end lost 11 bases, and 22 bases lay between the germline ends. This CDR3 contains 16 residues. Germline V gives CDR1 MGHRA, CDR2 YSYEKL. The chain's CDR3 is CASSQASPVQGWQQYF. CDR3 DNA sequence: TGCGCCAGCAGCCAAGCGTCTCCCGTTCAAGGTTGGCAGCAGTATTTT.

This clonotype was detected ten times or more. The chain carries TRBV20-1 and TRBJ2-1, with D perhaps TRBD2 (5 bases). CDR3 length: 16 residues. Trimming took off 6 bases at V and 1 base at J, with 19 bases between the two ends. CDR1 and CDR2 from the germline V gene are DFQATT and SNEGSKA (reference sequence). CDR3 sequence reads: CSAAVVPTTSYNEQFF. CDR3 nucleotide sequence: TGCAGTGCGGCTGTAGTCCCGACTACTTCCTACAATGAGCAGTTCTTC.

The chain is built from TRBV12-3 or TRBV12-4 and TRBJ2-1; possibly TRBD2 for D (6 bases). The length of the CDR3 is 15 residues. V was shortened by 10 bases and J by 0 bases, with 16 bases between the two germline ends. The DNA of the CDR3 is TGTGCCACCGACCGCGGGGATGGCTCCTACAATGAGCAGTTCTTC. It codes for CATDRGDGSYNEQFF.

This clonotype was observed a few times. Germline is not matched at one junction end, which may reflect a read error. The rearrangement joins TRBV7-7 to TRBJ2-5; 7 bases are shared with TRBD2. Germline V gene sequence: CDR1 SSHAT, CDR2 FNYEAQ (reference sequence). The CDR3 consists of 19 residues. The CDR3 DNA reads as TGTGCTAGCAGCTTAGGGGAGGGCGGGCCTAGCGGAGGAGAGGAGACCCAGTACTTC. Translating it yields CASSLGEGGPSGGEETQYF.

This clonotype was seen repeatedly, ten times or more. J is TRBJ2-1 and V is TRBV10-3; weak D call: TRBD1 (5 bases). V shed 7 bases and J shed 8 bases, with 21 bases lying between them. Germline-derived CDR1 and CDR2 are ENHRY and SYGVKD. The CDR3 runs to 15 residues. Here the CDR3 reads CAIKFATHRSDEQFF. The CDR3 DNA reads as TGTGCCATCAAGTTCGCAACTCACAGGTCAGATGAGCAGTTCTTC.

Note on this clonotype: This may stem from a read error, because a much larger clone lies one nucleotide away. The V call is TRBV23-1, the J call TRBJ2-3; no clear D gene. TRBV23-1 is designated an ORF whose function remains uncertain. The CDR3 has 12 residues. CDR3 sequence reads: CASSQSSDAQYF. As DNA, the CDR3 is TGCGCCAGCAGTCAATCTTCAGATGCGCAGTATTTT.

The chain links TRBV9 to TRBJ2-1; D unresolved. The germline gives CDR1 SGDLS, CDR2 YYNGEE. This CDR3 contains 11 residues. With 2 bases removed from V and 9 bases from J, the gap between germline ends came to 6 bases. The CDR3 sequence is CASSVSIEQFF. The CDR3 bases are TGTGCCAGCAGCGTTTCGATTGAGCAGTTCTTC.

This clonotype showed up many times. The chain couples TRBV9 to TRBJ2-1, with D tentatively TRBD1 (6 bases). The CDR3 totals 17 residues. Per germline, CDR1 SGDLS and CDR2 YYNGEE. The V end lost 0 bases, the J end lost 0 bases, and 13 bases lay between the germline ends. CDR3 nucleotide sequence: TGTGCCAGCAGCGTAGCCCGGACAGCCCTCTCCTACAATGAGCAGTTCTTC. This encodes CASSVARTALSYNEQFF.

This clonotype was counted between two and nine times. The chain employs TRBV12-3 or TRBV12-4 and TRBJ2-5, with D possibly matching TRBD1 (6 bases). This CDR3 has 12 residues. Trimming took 6 bases from V and 7 from J, leaving 12 bases between them. DNA for the CDR3: TGTGCCAGCAGCCCAGGGGATCCGACCCAGTACTTC. Its protein product is CASSPGDPTQYF.

This chain links TRBV4-3 with TRBJ2-7, with D possibly TRBD1 on 6 matching bases. V shed 1 base and J shed 4 bases, with 17 bases lying between them. The CDR3 runs to 16 residues. Germline V gene lookup returns CDR1 LGHNA and CDR2 YSLEER. The CDR3 reads CASSQGVQGPLYEQYF. Written as DNA, the CDR3 is TGCGCCAGCAGCCAAGGCGTACAGGGCCCCCTTTACGAGCAGTACTTC.

The V gene is TRBV29-1, the J gene TRBJ2-3; tentatively, D is TRBD1 (5 bases). Germline V gene data show CDR1 as SQVTM and CDR2 as ANQGSEA. This CDR3 is built from 14 residues. V lost 4 bases and J 0 bases, leaving 11 bases between the germline ends. The CDR3 loop is CSVAQGTSTDTQYF. In DNA form, the CDR3 reads TGCAGCGTTGCCCAGGGTACTAGCACAGATACGCAGTATTTT.

This clonotype was seen repeatedly, ten times or more. The chain combines TRBV4-2 with TRBJ1-1; maybe TRBD1 (6 bases). This CDR3 contains 12 residues. V was shortened by 2 bases and J by 8 bases, with 9 bases between the two germline ends. CDR1 LGHNA and CDR2 YNFKEQ come from the germline V gene. The CDR3 reads CASSQTGTEAFF. The CDR3 DNA is TGTGCCAGCAGCCAAACCGGGACAGAAGCTTTCTTT.

A note on this clonotype: A much bigger clone sits one base away, suggesting this may be a read error. Here the CDR3 DNA reads TGTGCCAGCGGCCCCGGGACAGGAAAGTACTTC. Translation: CASGPGTGKYF. The chain combines TRBV2 with TRBJ2-7; 8 bases are shared with TRBD1. This CDR3 region has 11 residues. With V trimmed by 8 bases and J by 11 bases, 8 bases remained unmatched. CDR1 SNHLY and CDR2 FYNNEI come from the germline V gene.

The table lists this clonotype with many counts. The V gene is TRBV4-3, the J gene TRBJ1-4; D gene ambiguous. CDR1 is LGHNA and CDR2 is YSLEER in the germline V gene. With 2 bases removed from V and 4 bases from J, the gap between germline ends came to 8 bases. CDR3 length: 14 amino acids. CDR3 in DNA: TGCGCCAGCAGCCAACGGCGGTTTAATGAAAAACTGTTTTTT. Translation: CASSQRRFNEKLFF.

This clonotype was counted at least ten times. This chain links TRBV4-3 with TRBJ2-1, with TRBD2 matching 11 bases. V shed 0 bases and J 4 bases; nucleotides not matched to a gene: 5. CDR1 LGHNA and CDR2 YSLEER come from the germline V gene. This CDR3 comprises 17 residues. DNA of the CDR3: TGCGCCAGCAGCCAAGAAGTACCTAGCGGGGGGTACAATGAGCAGTTCTTC. Protein sequence: CASSQEVPSGGYNEQFF.

There are a few counts of this clonotype. The rearrangement uses TRBV4-3 and TRBJ2-7, with D possibly being TRBD2 (5 bases). This CDR3 is 15 amino acids long. The germline V gene encodes CDR1 LGHNA and CDR2 YSLEER. The V end lost 4 bases, the J end lost 1 base, and 14 bases lay between the germline ends. The DNA of the CDR3 is TGCGCCAGCAGCCCCGGGGTATCAAGGTCCTACGAGCAGTACTTC. Amino acids: CASSPGVSRSYEQYF.